Below, 30 T cell receptor beta chains from the same sample are listed, as sequenced in a study of blood T cell repertoires in COVID-19 (dated by TCRdb to 2020 to 2021). The library was obtained by the immunoSEQ multiplex PCR assay. TCRdb's version of the immuneACCESS table is confined to in-frame rearrangements and falls short of the full clone set. An unresolved V gene accounts for under half of the shortfall where checked; the remainder is of unknown origin. Across this sample there are 240,000 or so clones, with 70% to 90% seen only once. The leading ten clones occupy over 0.85% of the sample. Sequenced sample: PBMCs or T cells enriched from blood (not recorded which). The receptors derive from a man between 45 and 60 years old who had been exposed to COVID-19.

The V call is TRBV4-2, the J call TRBJ2-7; 7 positions match TRBD2. V trimming: 3 bases; J trimming: 3 bases; junction bases outside the gene matches: 14. CDR3 length equals 17 residues. Germline values: CDR1 LGHNA, CDR2 YNFKEQ. The chain's CDR3 is CASSHPLGGGVFYEQYF. CDR3 in DNA: TGTGCCAGCAGCCACCCCTTGGGGGGAGGGGTTTTCTACGAGCAGTACTTC.

The chain joins TRBV29-1 to TRBJ1-1; possibly TRBD1 for D (6 bases). The CDR3 loop spans 16 amino acids. The germline V gene encodes CDR1 SQVTM and CDR2 ANQGSEA. V lost 2 bases to trimming and J lost 2 bases, with 18 bases between them. The CDR3 region is CSVEPGTPFHNTEAFF. As DNA, the CDR3 is TGCAGCGTTGAACCCGGGACACCATTCCATAACACTGAAGCTTTCTTT.

CDR3 loop: CATSDLTGTVETQYF. CDR3 nucleotides: TGTGCCACCAGTGATCTGACAGGGACTGTCGAGACCCAGTACTTC. The chain joins TRBV24-1 to TRBJ2-5, with D possibly TRBD1 on 7 matching bases. The germline gives CDR1 KGHDR, CDR2 SFDVKD. CDR3 size: 15 residues. The germline V and J ends were trimmed by 3 bases and 5 bases, with 15 bases remaining between them.

This clone has a handful of counts. The CDR3 reads CASSQEGAGGAGELFF. CDR3 nucleotide sequence: TGCGCCAGCAGCCAAGAAGGAGCGGGAGGGGCCGGGGAGCTGTTTTTT. The chain has TRBV4-1 and TRBJ2-2, with 10 nucleotides matching TRBD2. The CDR3 is 16 residues long. The junction had 4 bases not matched to a gene; V was cut back by 0 bases and J by 6 bases. Germline CDR1 and CDR2: MGHRA and YSYEKL.

The CDR3 DNA follows: TGTGCCAGCAGCTTAGCCTCGAGTTCGTCCTACGAGCAGTACTTC. It yields the protein CASSLASSSSYEQYF. The chain has TRBV7-2 and TRBJ2-7; D remains unclear. Germline loops: CDR1 SGHTA, CDR2 FQGNSA. CDR3 size: 15 residues. Between the trimmed V and J ends, which lost 0 bases and 1 base, there was a span of 10 bases.

V and J are TRBV3-1 (or the pseudogene TRBV3-2) and TRBJ1-2; a weak D match, TRBD1 (6 bases). CDR1 and CDR2 from the germline V gene are LGHDT and YNNKEL (reference sequence). Between the trimmed V and J ends, which lost 4 bases and 6 bases, there was a span of 9 bases. The CDR3 loop spans 12 amino acids. CDR3 amino acids: CASSPNRDGYTF. CDR3 DNA: TGTGCCAGCAGCCCAAACAGGGATGGCTACACCTTC.

V is TRBV4-2 and J is TRBJ1-5; D possibly corresponds to TRBD1 (6 bases). Trimming removed 1 base at V and 4 bases at J, with 11 bases between. CDR3 length equals 15 residues. CDR1 and CDR2 from the germline V gene are LGHNA and YNFKEQ. The CDR3 region has the DNA TGTGCCAGCAGCCAAGGGACAGCGAGAAATCAGCCCCAGCATTTT. Translation gives CASSQGTARNQPQHF.

The V call is TRBV15, the J call TRBJ1-2, with 11 bases matching TRBD1. The CDR3 sequence is 15 residues long. Trimming removed 3 bases from V and 7 bases from J; junction bases left unmatched: 7. The germline V gene encodes CDR1 LNHNV and CDR2 YYDKDF (reference sequence). CDR3 residues: CATSRRGQGVSGYTF. CDR3 nucleotide sequence: TGTGCCACCAGCAGGAGGGGACAGGGGGTCTCTGGCTACACCTTC.

This clone was found a few times. V usage is TRBV15 and J usage is TRBJ1-5; the D gene is possibly TRBD1 (5 bases). Germline V gene lookup returns CDR1 LNHNV and CDR2 YYDKDF (reference sequence). The CDR3 is 16 amino acids. V was shortened by 0 bases and J by 4 bases, with 13 bases between the two germline ends. DNA of the CDR3: TGTGCCACCAGCAGAGATTGGAGGGGAGGAAATCAGCCCCAGCATTTT. Encoded protein: CATSRDWRGGNQPQHF.

The gene calls are TRBV6-5 and TRBJ2-1, with 7 nucleotides matching TRBD2. V was clipped by 0 bases and J by 6 bases; unmatched bases: 5. Germline loops: CDR1 MNHEY, CDR2 SVGAGI. The CDR3 covers 15 residues. The CDR3 is CASSYSRELVNEQFF. The CDR3 DNA sequence: TGTGCCAGCAGTTACTCGCGGGAGCTGGTCAATGAGCAGTTCTTC.

This clone appeared once. The chain has TRBV18 and TRBJ2-2, with 8 bases that match TRBD2. The V segment lost 6 bases and the J segment 3 bases; nucleotides outside the gene matches: 6. This CDR3 region has 15 residues. Germline assignment: CDR1 KGHSH and CDR2 LQKENI. The CDR3 DNA follows: TGTGCCAGCTCCTTTGGACTAGCAGACACCGGGGAGCTGTTTTTT. Its translation is CASSFGLADTGELFF.

The rearrangement uses TRBV6-1 and TRBJ2-7; the match to TRBD2 covers 13 bases. Trimming removed 3 bases from V and 2 bases from J; junction bases left unmatched: 1. From germline, CDR1 is MNHNS and CDR2 SASEGT. CDR3 size: 15 residues. CDR3 bases: TGTGCCAGCAGTGAGACTAGCGGGAGGACCTACGAGCAGTACGTC. The encoded protein is CASSETSGRTYEQYV.

The chain carries TRBV9 and TRBJ2-2; 10 bases are a match to TRBD2. Germline assignment: CDR1 SGDLS and CDR2 YYNGEE. This CDR3 is 15 amino acids long. The trim removed 2 bases at V and 5 bases at J, leaving 3 bases unmatched. CDR3 sequence (DNA): TGTGCCAGCAGCGTTGGACTAGCGGATACCGGGGAGCTGTTTTTT. It is translated as CASSVGLADTGELFF.

This clone appeared a few times. This chain links TRBV27 with TRBJ2-1; maybe TRBD1 (6 bases). The CDR3 totals 18 residues. Per the germline V gene, CDR1 is MNHEY and CDR2 is SMNVEV (reference sequence). The V and J ends lost 6 bases and 2 bases respectively, with 23 bases between them. The CDR3 here is CASSRSLPTGNAYNEQFF. The CDR3 nucleotides read TGTGCCAGCAGCCGCTCCCTTCCGACAGGCAATGCCTACAATGAGCAGTTCTTC.

The genes are TRBV7-2 and TRBJ2-7; 9 nucleotides agree with TRBD1. After removal of 5 bases from V and 3 bases from J, the junction contained 5 bases not matched to a gene. Germline assignment: CDR1 SGHTA and CDR2 FQGNSA. This CDR3 comprises 14 residues. CDR3 sequence: CASSLRQGDYEQYV. DNA of the CDR3: TGTGCCAGCAGCCTCCGACAGGGGGACTACGAGCAGTACGTC.

This clone was detected a few times. The identical CDR3 is also encoded by other nucleotide sequences in the sample. The chain uses TRBV19 and TRBJ1-5, with D unresolved. The germline V and J ends were trimmed by 3 bases and 5 bases, with 8 bases remaining between them. Germline V gene data show CDR1 as LNHDA and CDR2 as SQIVND (reference sequence). This CDR3 contains 13 residues. As DNA, the CDR3 is TGTGCCAGTAGTATTGATCGGGATCAGCCCCAGCATTTT. Translation: CASSIDRDQPQHF.

The chain couples TRBV7-2 to TRBJ2-1, with D possibly matching TRBD2 (5 bases). Germline CDR1 reads SGHTA; CDR2 reads FQGNSA. The CDR3 is 16 residues long. V was pared by 1 base and J by 0 bases, with 10 bases between. CDR3 DNA sequence: TGTGCCAGCAGCTTAGAGGTAGCGAGCTCCTACAATGAGCAGTTCTTC. Translating gives CASSLEVASSYNEQFF.

A few counts support this clone. This chain links TRBV29-1 with TRBJ1-2; 7 bases fit TRBD1. This CDR3 contains 12 residues. Germline CDR1 and CDR2: SQVTM and ANQGSEA. J gave up 4 bases and V 5 bases, and 4 bases lay outside the gene matches. This CDR3 reads CSVQGQTYGYTF. The CDR3 DNA follows: TGCAGCGTTCAGGGACAGACCTATGGCTACACCTTC.

This chain links TRBV18 with TRBJ2-2; 7 positions match TRBD1. The germline gives CDR1 KGHSH, CDR2 LQKENI. V shed 2 bases, J shed 1 base, and the junction held 7 bases outside the gene matches. This CDR3 is 17 amino acids long. The CDR3 DNA is TGTGCCAGCTCACCAGATCAGGGGGTCCTGAACACCGGGGAGCTGTTTTTT. Its protein is CASSPDQGVLNTGELFF.

This sequence joins TRBV18 and TRBJ1-3; unclear D gene. Germline values: CDR1 KGHSH, CDR2 LQKENI. The CDR3 length is 21 residues. V lost 6 bases, J lost 0 bases, and 30 bases lay in between. This chain's CDR3 is CASSLSRPDRMRAFSGNTIYF. CDR3 sequence (DNA): TGTGCCAGCTCGCTGAGTCGGCCAGACCGGATGAGGGCTTTCTCTGGAAACACCATATATTTT. The full variable domain, rest sourced from reference TRBV18 and TRBJ1-3, is NAGVMQNPRHLVRRRGQEARLRCSPMKGHSHVYWYRQLPEEGLKFMVYLQKENIIDESGMPKERFSAEFPKEGPSILRIQQVVRGDSAAYFCASSLSRPDRMRAFSGNTIYFGEGSWLTVV.

The chain employs TRBV5-1 and TRBJ1-3, with no clear D. CDR1 is SGHRS, CDR2 YFSETQ, per germline. The CDR3 runs to 12 residues. Between the trimmed V and J ends, which lost 1 base and 11 bases, there was a span of 10 bases. CDR3 sequence (DNA): TGCGCCAGCAGCTTGATGGGAGAAGCCATATATTTT. Amino acids: CASSLMGEAIYF.

V is TRBV9 and J is TRBJ2-1, with 10 bases identical to TRBD2. Germline V gene data show CDR1 as SGDLS and CDR2 as YYNGEE. CDR3 size: 16 residues. Trimming cost V 6 bases and J 6 bases; bases outside gene matches: 12. CDR3 sequence: CASKSGGAQGLNEQFF. DNA of the CDR3: TGTGCCAGCAAAAGCGGGGGGGCTCAAGGTCTCAATGAGCAGTTCTTC.

The rearrangement links TRBV18 to TRBJ1-2, with D possibly being TRBD1 (5 bases). This CDR3 has 16 residues. V dropped 3 bases and J dropped 4 bases, with 18 bases sitting between them. Germline lookup yields CDR1 KGHSH and CDR2 LQKENI. The CDR3: CASSPALGDFSYGYTF. CDR3 DNA: TGTGCCAGCTCACCCGCCTTAGGGGATTTTAGCTATGGCTACACCTTC.

The V call is TRBV5-1, the J call TRBJ1-2, with a weak D call TRBD1 (6 bases). The CDR3 has 14 residues. Between the trimmed V and J ends, which lost 3 bases and 5 bases, there was a span of 14 bases. Germline V gene sequence: CDR1 SGHRS, CDR2 YFSETQ. This CDR3 is CASSSWTQGYGYTF. The CDR3 region has the DNA TGCGCCAGCAGCTCGTGGACGCAGGGGTATGGCTACACCTTC. The variable domain in full, completed from reference TRBV5-1 and TRBJ1-2, reads KAGVTQTPRYLIKTRGQQVTLSCSPISGHRSVSWYQQTPGQGLQFLFEYFSETQRNKGNFPGRFSGRQFSNSRSEMNVSTLELGDSALYLCASSSWTQGYGYTFGSGTRLTVV.

CDR3 DNA: TGTGCCAGCAGTTCCCCATTCCATAGTAACTATGGCTACACCTTC. It translates to CASSSPFHSNYGYTF. The gene calls are TRBV6-5 and TRBJ1-2, with D uncertain. CDR1 MNHEY and CDR2 SVGAGI come from the germline V gene. Trimming removed 4 bases from V and 1 base from J, with 13 bases in between. There are 15 residues in the CDR3.

The chain uses TRBV7-9 and TRBJ2-1; D may be TRBD2 (6 bases). V lost 5 bases and J lost 0, with 20 bases in between. The CDR3 sequence is 18 residues long. The V gene's germline CDR1 is SEHNR and CDR2 FQNEAQ (reference sequence). The CDR3 coding sequence is TGTGCCAGCAGCCTGCCGGGGGTCCTGAAGAGCTCCTACAATGAGCAGTTCTTC. Protein sequence: CASSLPGVLKSSYNEQFF.

Notes on this clone: The sample holds other DNA sequences that translate to the same CDR3. The chain recombines TRBV18 with TRBJ2-2; 7 nucleotides line up with TRBD1. Germline V gene lookup returns CDR1 KGHSH and CDR2 LQKENI. This CDR3 is 16 amino acids long. With 6 bases clipped from V and 0 bases from J, the junction kept 7 bases outside the gene matches. CDR3 residues: CASSPGQGANTGELFF. The CDR3 nucleotides are TGTGCCAGCTCGCCGGGCCAGGGGGCGAACACCGGGGAGCTGTTTTTT.

This clone was counted between two and nine times. The chain links TRBV7-9 to TRBJ1-4, with D possibly being TRBD1 (5 bases). The germline gives CDR1 SEHNR, CDR2 FQNEAQ (reference sequence). The CDR3 loop spans 16 amino acids. Trimming stripped 5 bases from V and 7 bases from J, with 20 bases between. CDR3 coding DNA: TGTGCCAGCAGCAGTCGGGGGACGGGTTTATCTGAAAAACTGTTTTTT. Protein: CASSSRGTGLSEKLFF.

J is TRBJ2-2 and V is TRBV4-1, with 9 bases identical to TRBD2. The CDR3 runs 16 residues. Looked up from germline, CDR1 is MGHRA and CDR2 is YSYEKL. The V gene end was trimmed by 1 base and the J gene end by 7 bases; junction bases not matched to a gene: 7. The DNA of the CDR3 is TGCGCCAGCAGCCAAGTTAGCGGGAGTGAACACGGGGAGCTGTTTTTT. Protein sequence: CASSQVSGSEHGELFF.

The chain links TRBV5-5 to TRBJ1-1; D perhaps matches TRBD1 (5 bases). The CDR3 contains 12 residues. V was pared by 7 bases and J by 8 bases, with 15 bases between. Germline CDR1 is SGHKS and CDR2 is YYEKEE (reference sequence). The CDR3 region is CASGGAPGEAFF. The DNA of the CDR3 is TGTGCCAGCGGAGGGGCCCCCGGAGAAGCTTTCTTT.